This T cell receptor (beta chain) came from a study of blood T cell repertoires in COVID-19. Whole-study context: Collection of acute and convalescent COVID-19 samples took place in the United States, Italy and Spain.

Sequencing used immunoSEQ multiplex PCR; TCRdb keeps in-frame clones, though not all of them. Of tens of thousands of clones in the sample, roughly 84% were seen once. The V end was cut by 0 bases, the J end by 8 bases, with 16 bases between. Germline V gene sequence: CDR1 MGHRA, CDR2 YSYEKL. This CDR3 is 15 amino acids long. Sequencing was done on a sample of peripheral blood. The origin of this receptor is a human donor in a cohort sampled during active COVID-19. The V gene is TRBV4-1, the J gene TRBJ2-5, with a possible D match to TRBD1 (5 bases). CDR3 DNA sequence: TGCGCCAGCAGCCAAGATCACACAGGTCCTATAACCCAGTACTTC. Protein sequence: CASSQDHTGPITQYF.